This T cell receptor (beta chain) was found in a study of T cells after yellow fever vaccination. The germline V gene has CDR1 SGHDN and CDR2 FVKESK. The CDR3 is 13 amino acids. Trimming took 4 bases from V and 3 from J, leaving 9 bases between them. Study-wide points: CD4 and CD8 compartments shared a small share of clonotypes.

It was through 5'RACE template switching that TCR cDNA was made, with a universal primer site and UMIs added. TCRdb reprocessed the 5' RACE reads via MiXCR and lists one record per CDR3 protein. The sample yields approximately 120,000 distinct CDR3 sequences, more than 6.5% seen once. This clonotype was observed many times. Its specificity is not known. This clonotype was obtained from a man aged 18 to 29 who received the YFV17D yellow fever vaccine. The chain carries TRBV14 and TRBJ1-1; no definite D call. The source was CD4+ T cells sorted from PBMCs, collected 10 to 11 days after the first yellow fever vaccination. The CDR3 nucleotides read TGTGCCAGCAGCCGGTTCACATACACTGAAGCTTTCTTT. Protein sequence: CASSRFTYTEAFF.